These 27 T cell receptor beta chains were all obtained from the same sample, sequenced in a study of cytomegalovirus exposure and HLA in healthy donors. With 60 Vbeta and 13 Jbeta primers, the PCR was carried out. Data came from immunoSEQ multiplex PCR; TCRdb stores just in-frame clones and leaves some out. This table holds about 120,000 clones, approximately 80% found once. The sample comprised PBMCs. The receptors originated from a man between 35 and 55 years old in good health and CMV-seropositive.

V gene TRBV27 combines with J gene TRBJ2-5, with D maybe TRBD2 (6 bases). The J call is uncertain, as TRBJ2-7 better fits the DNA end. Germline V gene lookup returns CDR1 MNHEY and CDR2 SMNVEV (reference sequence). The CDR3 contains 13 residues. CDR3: CAASGGTPYEQYF. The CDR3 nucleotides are TGTGCCGCCTCTGGGGGGACCCCTTACGAGCAGTACTTC.

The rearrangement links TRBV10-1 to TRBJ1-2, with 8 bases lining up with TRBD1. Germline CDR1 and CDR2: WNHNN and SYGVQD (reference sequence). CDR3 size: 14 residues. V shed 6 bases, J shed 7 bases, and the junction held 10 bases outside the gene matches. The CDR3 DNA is TGCGCCAGCAGCCCCCGAGGGACAGGAGTTGGCTACACCTTC. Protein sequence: CASSPRGTGVGYTF.

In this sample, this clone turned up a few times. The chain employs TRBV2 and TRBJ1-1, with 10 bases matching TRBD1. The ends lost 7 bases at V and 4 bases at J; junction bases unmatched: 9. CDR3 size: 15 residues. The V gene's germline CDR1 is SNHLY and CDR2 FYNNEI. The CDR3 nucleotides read TGTGCCAGCAAAACCCGGGACAGGGGTGGCACTGAAGCTTTCTTT. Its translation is CASKTRDRGGTEAFF.

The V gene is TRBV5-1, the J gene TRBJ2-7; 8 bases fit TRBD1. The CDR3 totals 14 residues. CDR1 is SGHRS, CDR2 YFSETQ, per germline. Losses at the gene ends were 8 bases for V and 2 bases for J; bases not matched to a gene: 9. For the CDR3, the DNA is TGCGCCAGTAACACAGGGGGTTCTGCCTACGAGCAGTACTTC. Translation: CASNTGGSAYEQYF.

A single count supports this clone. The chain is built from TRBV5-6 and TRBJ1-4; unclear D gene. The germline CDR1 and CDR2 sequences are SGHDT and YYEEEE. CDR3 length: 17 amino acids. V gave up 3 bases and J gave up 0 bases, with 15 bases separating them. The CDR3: CASSSVPGVATNEKLFF. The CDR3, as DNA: TGTGCCAGCAGCTCCGTCCCCGGGGTAGCAACTAATGAAAAACTGTTTTTT.

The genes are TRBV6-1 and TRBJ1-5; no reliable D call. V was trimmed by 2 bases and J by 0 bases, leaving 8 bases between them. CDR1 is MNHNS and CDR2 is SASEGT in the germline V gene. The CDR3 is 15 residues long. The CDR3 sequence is CASSETVHSNQPQHF. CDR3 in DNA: TGTGCCAGCAGTGAAACGGTGCATAGCAATCAGCCCCAGCATTTT.

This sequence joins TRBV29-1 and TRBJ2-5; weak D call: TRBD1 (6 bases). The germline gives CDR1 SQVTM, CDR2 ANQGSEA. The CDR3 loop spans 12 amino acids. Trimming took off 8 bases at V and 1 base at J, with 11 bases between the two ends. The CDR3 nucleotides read TGCAGCTCTGACAGGTTCCAAGAGACCCAGTACTTC. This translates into CSSDRFQETQYF.

CDR3 sequence: CASSMDRHAPQHF. DNA for the CDR3: TGTGCCAGCAGCATGGACAGACATGCTCCCCAGCATTTT. The V call is TRBV5-5, the J call TRBJ1-5, with D perhaps matching TRBD1 (6 bases). Germline V lookup: CDR1 SGHKS, CDR2 YYEKEE (reference sequence). The germline V and J ends were trimmed by 4 bases and 10 bases, with 15 bases remaining between them. CDR3 length: 13 amino acids.

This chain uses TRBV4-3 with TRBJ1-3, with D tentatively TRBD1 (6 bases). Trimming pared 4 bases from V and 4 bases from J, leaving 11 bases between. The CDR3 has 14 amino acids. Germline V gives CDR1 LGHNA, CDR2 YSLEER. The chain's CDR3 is CASSPTGLGNTIYF. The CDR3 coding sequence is TGCGCCAGCAGCCCTACAGGGTTAGGAAACACCATATATTTT.

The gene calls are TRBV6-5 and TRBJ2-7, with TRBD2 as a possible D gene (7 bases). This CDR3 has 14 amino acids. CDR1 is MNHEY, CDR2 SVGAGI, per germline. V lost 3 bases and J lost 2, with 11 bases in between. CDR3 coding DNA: TGTGCCAGCAGTTATGGGGAGGGGGCCTACGAGCAGTACTTC. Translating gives CASSYGEGAYEQYF.

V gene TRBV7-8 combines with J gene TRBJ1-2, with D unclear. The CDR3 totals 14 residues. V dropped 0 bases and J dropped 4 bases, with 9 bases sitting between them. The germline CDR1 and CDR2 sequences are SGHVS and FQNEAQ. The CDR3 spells CASSLAQSSYGYTF. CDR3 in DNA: TGTGCCAGCAGCTTAGCGCAGTCATCCTATGGCTACACCTTC.

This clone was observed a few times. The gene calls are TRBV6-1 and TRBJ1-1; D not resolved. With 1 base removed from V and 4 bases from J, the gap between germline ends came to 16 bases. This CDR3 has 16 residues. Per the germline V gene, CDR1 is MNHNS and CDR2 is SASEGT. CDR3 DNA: TGTGCCAGCAGTGAAGAGTCGTCAGGAGGGAGCACTGAAGCTTTCTTT. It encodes CASSEESSGGSTEAFF.

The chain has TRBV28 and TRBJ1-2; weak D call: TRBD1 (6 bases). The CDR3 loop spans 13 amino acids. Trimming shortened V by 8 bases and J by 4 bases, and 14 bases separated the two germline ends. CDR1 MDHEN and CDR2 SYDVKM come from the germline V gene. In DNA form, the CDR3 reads TGTGCCAGCTCCGGGACACCGTCCTATGGCTACACCTTC. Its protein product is CASSGTPSYGYTF.

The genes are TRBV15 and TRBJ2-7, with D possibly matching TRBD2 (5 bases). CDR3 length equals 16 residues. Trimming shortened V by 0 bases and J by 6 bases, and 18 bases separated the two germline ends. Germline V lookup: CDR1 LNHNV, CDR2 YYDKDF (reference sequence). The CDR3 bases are TGTGCCACCAGCAGAGATCTTGCTGGAGGTTTCCGCGAGCAGTACTTC. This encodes CATSRDLAGGFREQYF.

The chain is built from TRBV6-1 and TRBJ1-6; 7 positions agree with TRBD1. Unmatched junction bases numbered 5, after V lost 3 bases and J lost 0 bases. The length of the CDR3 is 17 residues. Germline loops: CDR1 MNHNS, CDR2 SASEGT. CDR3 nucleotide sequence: TGTGCCAGCAGTGACCGGGACAGCGGCTCCTATAATTCACCCCTCCACTTT. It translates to CASSDRDSGSYNSPLHF.

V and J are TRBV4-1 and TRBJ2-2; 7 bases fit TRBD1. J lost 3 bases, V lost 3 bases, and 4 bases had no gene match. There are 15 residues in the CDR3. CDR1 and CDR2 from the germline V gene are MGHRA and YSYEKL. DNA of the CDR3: TGCGCCAGCAGCCAGGGACAGCTATACACCGGGGAGCTGTTTTTT. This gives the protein CASSQGQLYTGELFF.

The CDR3 nucleotides read TGTGCCAGCAGCGTATTGGGGGGGCGCGGTGAAAAACTGTTTTTT. Translation: CASSVLGGRGEKLFF. The chain links TRBV9 to TRBJ1-4; possible D gene TRBD1, 6 bases. The CDR3 sequence is 15 residues long. Germline-derived CDR1 and CDR2 are SGDLS and YYNGEE. Trimming cost V 1 base and J 7 bases, with 14 bases left between them.

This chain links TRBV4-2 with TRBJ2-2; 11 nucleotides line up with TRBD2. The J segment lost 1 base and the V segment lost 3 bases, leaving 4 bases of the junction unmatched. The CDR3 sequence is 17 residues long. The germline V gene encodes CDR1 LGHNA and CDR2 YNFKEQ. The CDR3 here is CASSQRLAGMNTGELFF. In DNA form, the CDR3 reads TGTGCCAGCAGCCAGAGACTAGCGGGGATGAACACCGGGGAGCTGTTTTTT.

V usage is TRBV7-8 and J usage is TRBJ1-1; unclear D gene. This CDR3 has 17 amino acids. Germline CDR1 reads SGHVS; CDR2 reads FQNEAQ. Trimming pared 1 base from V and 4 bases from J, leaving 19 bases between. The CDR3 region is CASSLDNRRGGFTEAFF. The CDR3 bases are TGTGCCAGCAGCTTAGACAACCGCAGAGGAGGTTTCACTGAAGCTTTCTTT.

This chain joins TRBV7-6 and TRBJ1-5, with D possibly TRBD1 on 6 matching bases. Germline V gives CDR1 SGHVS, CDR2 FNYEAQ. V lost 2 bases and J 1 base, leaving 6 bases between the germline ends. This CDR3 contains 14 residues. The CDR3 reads CASSLQGSNQPQHF. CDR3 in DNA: TGTGCCAGCAGCTTACAGGGGAGCAATCAGCCCCAGCATTTT.

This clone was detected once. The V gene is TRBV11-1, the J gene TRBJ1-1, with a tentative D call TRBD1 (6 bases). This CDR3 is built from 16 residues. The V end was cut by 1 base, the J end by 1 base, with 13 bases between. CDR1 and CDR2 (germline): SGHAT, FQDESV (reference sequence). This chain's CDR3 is CASSLEDRSTNTEAFF. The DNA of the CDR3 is TGTGCCAGCAGCTTAGAAGACAGGTCCACGAACACTGAAGCTTTCTTT.

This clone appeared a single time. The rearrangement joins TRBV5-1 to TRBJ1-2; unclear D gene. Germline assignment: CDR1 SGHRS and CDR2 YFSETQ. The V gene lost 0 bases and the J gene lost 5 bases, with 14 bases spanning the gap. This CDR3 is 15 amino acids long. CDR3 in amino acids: CASSLGAGRGYGYTF. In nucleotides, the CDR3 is TGCGCCAGCAGCTTGGGGGCAGGACGAGGGTATGGCTACACCTTC.

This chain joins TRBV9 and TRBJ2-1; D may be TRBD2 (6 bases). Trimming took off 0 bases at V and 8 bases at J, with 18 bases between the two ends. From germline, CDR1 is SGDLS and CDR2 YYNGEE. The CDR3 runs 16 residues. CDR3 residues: CASSVGGTQSLHEQFF. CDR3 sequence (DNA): TGTGCCAGCAGCGTAGGCGGGACTCAATCCCTACATGAGCAGTTCTTC.

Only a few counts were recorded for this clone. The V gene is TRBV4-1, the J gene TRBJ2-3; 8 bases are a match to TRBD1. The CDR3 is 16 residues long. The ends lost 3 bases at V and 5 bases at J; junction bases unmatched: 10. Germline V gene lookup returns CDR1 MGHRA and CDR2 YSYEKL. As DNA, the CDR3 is TGCGCCAGCAGCCATCTCACGACAGGGGCTCAAGATACGCAGTATTTT. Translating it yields CASSHLTTGAQDTQYF.

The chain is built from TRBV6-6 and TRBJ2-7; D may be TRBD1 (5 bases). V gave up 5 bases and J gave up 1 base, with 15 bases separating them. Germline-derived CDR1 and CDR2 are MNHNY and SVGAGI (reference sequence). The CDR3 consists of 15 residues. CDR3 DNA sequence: TGTGCCAGCAGTGCGCCCCAGGGCACGTCCTACGAGCAGTACTTC. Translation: CASSAPQGTSYEQYF.

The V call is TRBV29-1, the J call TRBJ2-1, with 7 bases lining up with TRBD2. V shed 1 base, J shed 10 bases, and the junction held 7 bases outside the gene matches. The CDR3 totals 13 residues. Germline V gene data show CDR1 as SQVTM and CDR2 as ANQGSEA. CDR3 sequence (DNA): TGCAGCGTTGAAGGGTGGACTAGTCCGGAGCAGTTCTTC. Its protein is CSVEGWTSPEQFF.

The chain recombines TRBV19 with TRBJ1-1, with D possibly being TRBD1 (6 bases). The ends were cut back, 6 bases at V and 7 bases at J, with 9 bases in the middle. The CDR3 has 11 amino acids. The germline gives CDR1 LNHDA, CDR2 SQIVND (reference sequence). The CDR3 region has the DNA TGTGCCAGTAGCCGGACAGATGAAGCTTTCTTT. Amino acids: CASSRTDEAFF.